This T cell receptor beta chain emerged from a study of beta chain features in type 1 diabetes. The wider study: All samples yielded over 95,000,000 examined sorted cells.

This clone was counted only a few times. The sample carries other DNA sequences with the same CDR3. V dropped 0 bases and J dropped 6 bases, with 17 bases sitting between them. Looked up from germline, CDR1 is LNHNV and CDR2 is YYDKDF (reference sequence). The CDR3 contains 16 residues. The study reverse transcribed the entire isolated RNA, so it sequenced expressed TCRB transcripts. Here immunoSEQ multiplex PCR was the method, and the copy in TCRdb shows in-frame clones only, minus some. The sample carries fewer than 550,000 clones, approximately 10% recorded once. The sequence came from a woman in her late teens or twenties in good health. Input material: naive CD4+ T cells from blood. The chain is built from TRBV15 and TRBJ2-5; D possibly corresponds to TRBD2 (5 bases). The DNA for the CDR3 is TGTGCCACCAGCAGAGAGATTGGTCGGGATATACAGACCCAGTACTTC. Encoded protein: CATSREIGRDIQTQYF.